Each of the 6 T cell receptor beta chains below was sequenced from the same sample in a study of blood T cell repertoires in COVID-19. Assay: immunoSEQ multiplex PCR; the TCRdb copy retains only in-frame clones and omits some. The sample consists of roughly 100,000 clones, almost 85% of them appearing once. Material: peripheral blood. The receptors originated from a man aged 40-50 years with active or convalescent COVID-19.

The chain carries TRBV2 and TRBJ2-7; 8 bases are shared with TRBD2. The germline V gene encodes CDR1 SNHLY and CDR2 FYNNEI. The CDR3 has 15 residues. The junction had 13 bases not matched to a gene; V was cut back by 6 bases and J by 6 bases. The DNA for the CDR3 is TGTGCCAGCAGGGGCCCGGCGGGGGGAGCCGGCGAGCAGTACTTC. It is translated as CASRGPAGGAGEQYF.

The chain uses TRBV3-1 (or the pseudogene TRBV3-2) and TRBJ1-5; perhaps TRBD1 as D (6 bases). The CDR3 runs 14 residues. The V end was cut by 2 bases, the J end by 7 bases, with 12 bases between. The germline V gene has CDR1 LGHDT and CDR2 YNNKEL (reference sequence). The CDR3 sequence is CASSQLGGGQPQHF. As DNA, the CDR3 is TGTGCCAGCAGCCAACTTGGGGGCGGGCAGCCCCAGCATTTT.

This clone was counted a few times. The chain joins TRBV14 to TRBJ1-5; the D is unclear. With 0 bases removed from V and 7 bases from J, the gap between germline ends came to 7 bases. CDR3 size: 13 residues. The V gene's germline CDR1 is SGHDN and CDR2 FVKESK. Here the CDR3 reads CASSQDPVQPQHF. The DNA of the CDR3 is TGTGCCAGCAGCCAAGATCCGGTCCAGCCCCAGCATTTT.

The V call is TRBV28, the J call TRBJ1-2; D might be TRBD1 (5 bases). Germline V gene lookup returns CDR1 MDHEN and CDR2 SYDVKM. This CDR3 is built from 12 residues. Trimming stripped 5 bases from V and 2 bases from J, with 6 bases between. In nucleotides, the CDR3 is TGTGCCAGCAGTGCAGGGAACTATGGCTACACCTTC. This translates into CASSAGNYGYTF.

This clone was recorded only once. This chain connects TRBV19 to TRBJ1-6, with TRBD1 matching over 9 bases. The trim removed 9 bases at V and 0 bases at J, leaving 9 bases unmatched. Per germline, CDR1 LNHDA and CDR2 SQIVND (reference sequence). The CDR3 loop spans 17 amino acids. The CDR3 region has the DNA TGTGCCAGCCGGGACAGGGTTACGAGCTCCTATAATTCACCCCTCCACTTT. Translated: CASRDRVTSSYNSPLHF.

The rearrangement uses TRBV19 and TRBJ2-7; 7 nucleotides line up with TRBD1. The CDR3 length is 15 residues. Germline loops: CDR1 LNHDA, CDR2 SQIVND (reference sequence). V was pared by 10 bases and J by 2 bases, with 14 bases of the junction left unmatched. CDR3 region: CATAYYRGVAYEQYF. In DNA, the CDR3 is TGTGCCACCGCGTATTACAGGGGCGTCGCCTACGAGCAGTACTTC.